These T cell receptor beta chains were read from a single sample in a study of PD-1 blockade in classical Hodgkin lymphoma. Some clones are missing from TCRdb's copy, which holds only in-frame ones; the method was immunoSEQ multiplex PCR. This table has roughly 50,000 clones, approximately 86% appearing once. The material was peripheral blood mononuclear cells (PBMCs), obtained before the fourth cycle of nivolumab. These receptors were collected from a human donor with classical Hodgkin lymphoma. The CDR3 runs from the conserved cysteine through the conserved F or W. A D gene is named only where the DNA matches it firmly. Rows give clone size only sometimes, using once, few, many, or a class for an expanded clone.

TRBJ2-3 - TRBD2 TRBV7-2 TGTGCCAGCAGCCCAGGACTAGCGGTCGAGGGCACAGATACGCAGTATTTT CASSPGLAVEGTDTQYF
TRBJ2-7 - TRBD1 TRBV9 TGTGCCAGCAGCTACGGACAGGATTACGAGCAGTACTTC CASSYGQDYEQYF
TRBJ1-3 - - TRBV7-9 TGTGCCAGCTTCCTACTCGGAAACACCATATATTTT CASFLLGNTIYF
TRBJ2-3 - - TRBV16 TGTGCCAGCAGCCGACTAACGACCACAGATACGCAGTATTTT CASSRLTTTDTQYF
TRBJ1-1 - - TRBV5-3 TGTGCCAGAAGATTCCACACTGAAGCTTTCTTT CARRFHTEAFF
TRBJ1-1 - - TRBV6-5 TGTGCCAGCAGTTACGCAACAGGGTACACTGAAGCTTTCTTT CASSYATGYTEAFF
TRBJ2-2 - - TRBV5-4 TGTGCCAGCAGCTGGGTTGGGACTGCGAACACCGGGGAGCTGTTTTTT CASSWVGTANTGELFF
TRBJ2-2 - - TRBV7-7 TGTGCCAGCAGCTTAGTTAGGGAGGCCGGGGAGCTGTTTTTT CASSLVREAGELFF
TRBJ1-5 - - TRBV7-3 TGTGCCAGCAGCGTGGGCCCAAACCAGCCCCAGCATTTT CASSVGPNQPQHF
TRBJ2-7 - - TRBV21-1 TGTGCCAGCAGCTCCCGGATAGCGGGGATACCCTCCTTCACGTGCGAGCAGTACTTC CASSSRIAGIPSFTCEQYF
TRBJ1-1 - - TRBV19 TGTGCCAGTAGTATCCTGGGGGTAACTGAAGCTTTCTTT CASSILGVTEAFF
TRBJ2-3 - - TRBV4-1 TGCGCCAGCAGCCAGGTACGATCCACAGATACGCAGTATTTT CASSQVRSTDTQYF
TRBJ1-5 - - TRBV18 TGTGCCAGCTCACCAGGGACCCGGACAGTCAATCAGCCCCAGCATTTT CASSPGTRTVNQPQHF
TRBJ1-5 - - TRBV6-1 TGTGCCAGCAGCCAAAATCAGCCCCAGCATTTT CASSQNQPQHF
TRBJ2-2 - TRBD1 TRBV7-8 TGTGCCAGCAGCCACCCCAGACAGGGTGGGGACCTAAACACCGGGGAGCTGTTTTTT CASSHPRQGGDLNTGELFF
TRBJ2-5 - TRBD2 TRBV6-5 TGTGCCAGCAGCCGTCGGACTAGCGGCCAAGAGACCCAGTACTTC CASSRRTSGQETQYF
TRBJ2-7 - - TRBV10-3 TGTGCCATCAGTGAGGCGGGGACCCCCTACGAGCAGTACTTC CAISEAGTPYEQYF
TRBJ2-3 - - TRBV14 TGTGCCAGCAGCCAAGATCGGACAGCCCGAGGAGCGGATACGCAGTATTTT CASSQDRTARGADTQYF
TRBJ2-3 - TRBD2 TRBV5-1 TGCGCCAGCAGACCGAATACCGTTAGCGGGAGTAGCACAGATACGCAGTATTTT CASRPNTVSGSSTDTQYF
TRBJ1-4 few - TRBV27 TGTGCCAGCTCGGTGGGCATAGGGAAACTGTTTTTT CASSVGIGKLFF
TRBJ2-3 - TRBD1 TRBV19 TGTGCCAGTAGTATACTGGGACAGGGCACAGATACGCAGTATTTT CASSILGQGTDTQYF
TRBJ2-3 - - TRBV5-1 TGCGCCAGCAGCTTGGCTGGGGATACGCAGTATTTT CASSLAGDTQYF
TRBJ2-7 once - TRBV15 TGTGCCACCAGCAGACGGGGGGCGCAGAACGAGCAGTACTTC CATSRRGAQNEQYF
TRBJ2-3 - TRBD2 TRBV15 TGTGCCACCAGCAGAGATCGGATAGCGGGGGATTGGGATACGCAGTATTTT CATSRDRIAGDWDTQYF
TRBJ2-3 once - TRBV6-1 TGTGCCAGCAGGGGACACACAGATACGCAGTATTTT CASRGHTDTQYF
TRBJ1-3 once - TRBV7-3 TGTGCCAGCAGCTTAGGGAGCTCTGGAAACACCATATATTTT CASSLGSSGNTIYF
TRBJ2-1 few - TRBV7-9 TGTGCCAGCACCCAACAGGGGACTATACCTACCAATGAGCAGTTCTTC CASTQQGTIPTNEQFF
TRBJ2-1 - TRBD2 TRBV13 TGTGCCAGCAGCTTAGGGTTCCTAGCGGGATCCTACAATGAGCAGTTCTTC CASSLGFLAGSYNEQFF
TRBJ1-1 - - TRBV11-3 TGTGCCAGCAGCCCCCGGGACACCAAGAACACTGAAGCTTTCTTT CASSPRDTKNTEAFF
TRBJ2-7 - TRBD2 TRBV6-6 TGTGCCAGCGTTGGTAGCGGGGACTCCTACGAGCAGTACTTC CASVGSGDSYEQYF
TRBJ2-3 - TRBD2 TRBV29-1 TGCAGCGCTTCCGGGACTAGCGGCACAGATACGCAGTATTTT CSASGTSGTDTQYF
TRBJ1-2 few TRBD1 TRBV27 TGTGCCAGCGGCCCCGGGACAGGGTGGGCTGGTGGCTACACCTTC CASGPGTGWAGGYTF
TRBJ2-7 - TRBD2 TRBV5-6 TGTGCCAGCAGCTCGACTAGCGGGAATAACTACGAGCAGTACTTC CASSSTSGNNYEQYF
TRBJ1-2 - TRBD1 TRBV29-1 TGCAGCGTTGAAATGGCCGGGACAGGGAATTCGGATGGCTACACCTTC CSVEMAGTGNSDGYTF
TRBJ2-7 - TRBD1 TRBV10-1 TGCGCCAGCTCCCGGGACAGGGTTAAGGACGAGCAGTACTTC CASSRDRVKDEQYF
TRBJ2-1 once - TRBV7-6 TGTGCCAGCAGCTTAGCGCTGGGGGAAATTGAACCCTACAATGAGCAGTTCTTC CASSLALGEIEPYNEQFF
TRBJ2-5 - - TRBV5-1 TGCGCCAGCAGCTTATCTAGCGCCCAGGAGACCCAGTACTTC CASSLSSAQETQYF
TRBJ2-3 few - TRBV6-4 TGTGCCAGCAGTGAAGGGACGTTTGATACGCAGTATTTT CASSEGTFDTQYF
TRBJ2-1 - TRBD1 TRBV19 TGTGCCAGTAGTATGTCACAGGGGAATGAGCAGTTCTTC CASSMSQGNEQFF
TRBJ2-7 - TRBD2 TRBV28 TGTGCCAGCAGTCCGGGACTAGAGCAGTACTTC CASSPGLEQYF
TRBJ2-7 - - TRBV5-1 TGCGCCAGCAGCTTTGCGGGCGCCTACGAGCAGTACTTC CASSFAGAYEQYF
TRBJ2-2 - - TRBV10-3 TGTGCCATCAGACAGGAGTACCCCACCGGGGAGCTGTTTTTT CAIRQEYPTGELFF
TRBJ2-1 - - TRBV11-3 TGTGCCAGCAGCTTAGACTTTGGGGATGAGCAGTTCTTC CASSLDFGDEQFF
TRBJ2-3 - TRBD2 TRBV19 TGTGCCAGTAGTATGACTAGCCCCGATACGCAGTATTTT CASSMTSPDTQYF
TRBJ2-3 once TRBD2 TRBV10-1 TGCGCCAGCAGCCCCGGACTAGCGGGGGGCCCAGATACGCAGTATTTT CASSPGLAGGPDTQYF
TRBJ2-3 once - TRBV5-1 TGCGCCAGCACCCCAGCGCCGGGAGATACGCAGTATTTT CASTPAPGDTQYF
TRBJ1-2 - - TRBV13 TGTGCCAGCAGCTCAGACAGGAGCGCTCTATGGCTAGCCTTC CASSSDRSALWLAF
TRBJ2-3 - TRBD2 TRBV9 TGTGCCAGCAGCGGTAGCGGGGGGAGCACAGATACGCAGTATTTT CASSGSGGSTDTQYF
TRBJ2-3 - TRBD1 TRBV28 TGTGCCAGCAATCCCCAGGACAGGGTAACAGATACGCAGTATTTT CASNPQDRVTDTQYF